Listed here are 30 T cell receptor beta chains from one sample, sequenced in a study of blood T cell repertoires in COVID-19. TCRdb keeps only in-frame clones here, not all; method: immunoSEQ multiplex PCR. The sample gives tens of thousands of clones, roughly 91% of which show up once; less than 0.6% is in the top ten. Sequencing used peripheral blood. Source of these receptors: a man aged 50-60 years with COVID-19, enrolled during active disease.

This clone was seen more than once but under ten times. This chain uses TRBV18 with TRBJ2-1; D is perhaps TRBD2 (6 bases). With 11 bases removed from V and 7 bases from J, the gap between germline ends came to 15 bases. Germline V gene lookup returns CDR1 KGHSH and CDR2 LQKENI. The CDR3 spans 12 residues. The CDR3, as DNA: TGTGCCGCGGGATCGGTGAGGAATGAGCAGTTCTTC. It encodes CAAGSVRNEQFF.

The rearrangement joins TRBV10-3 to TRBJ2-7; 10 nucleotides align to TRBD1. Unmatched junction bases numbered 10, after V lost 7 bases and J lost 7 bases. The germline V gene has CDR1 ENHRY and CDR2 SYGVKD. This CDR3 region has 14 residues. The CDR3 protein is CAITGQGELGEQYF. CDR3 bases: TGTGCCATCACCGGACAGGGGGAACTAGGGGAGCAGTACTTC.

The genes are TRBV18 and TRBJ1-1, with TRBD1 as a possible D gene (6 bases). The germline V and J ends were trimmed by 3 bases and 1 base, with 12 bases remaining between them. The V gene's germline CDR1 is KGHSH and CDR2 LQKENI. The CDR3 is 15 residues long. Written as DNA, the CDR3 is TGTGCCAGCTCACCCCTCACAGGGACGAACACTGAAGCTTTCTTT. Protein: CASSPLTGTNTEAFF.

The chain joins TRBV20-1 to TRBJ2-7; 11 positions agree with TRBD2. V dropped 3 bases and J dropped 5; count of bases not matched to a gene: 6. Per the germline V gene, CDR1 is DFQATT and CDR2 is SNEGSKA (reference sequence). This CDR3 has 14 residues. CDR3 sequence: CSASPGLADHEQYF. The CDR3 bases are TGCAGTGCTAGTCCGGGACTAGCGGATCACGAGCAGTACTTC.

This clone was observed a few times. V gene TRBV7-9 combines with J gene TRBJ2-7, with 7 nucleotides matching TRBD2. After removal of 5 bases from V and 3 bases from J, the junction contained 10 bases not matched to a gene. The CDR3 runs to 15 residues. Germline CDR1 SEHNR, CDR2 FQNEAQ (reference sequence). The CDR3 coding sequence is TGTGCCAGCAGCCCTCCGGGACGGGGGGACTACGAGCAGTACTTC. Its translation: CASSPPGRGDYEQYF.

The V call is TRBV6-6, the J call TRBJ1-1; D might be TRBD1 (6 bases). The CDR3 totals 14 residues. Trimming left V 5 bases short and J 0 bases short, with 10 bases between. Per germline, CDR1 MNHNY and CDR2 SVGAGI (reference sequence). CDR3 loop: CASSPWTVNTEAFF. Here the CDR3 DNA reads TGTGCCAGCAGTCCCTGGACAGTGAACACTGAAGCTTTCTTT.

The chain employs TRBV5-6 and TRBJ2-1; the match to TRBD2 covers 9 bases. V shed 6 bases and J 6 bases; nucleotides not matched to a gene: 13. This CDR3 has 16 amino acids. Germline loops: CDR1 SGHDT, CDR2 YYEEEE. In DNA, the CDR3 is TGTGCCAGCATCCCATGGGGCGGGAGGGTTTCCAATGAGCAGTTCTTC. This codes for CASIPWGGRVSNEQFF.

The gene calls are TRBV7-9 and TRBJ2-3; D might be TRBD1 (6 bases). Germline CDR1 is SEHNR and CDR2 is FQNEAQ (reference sequence). The CDR3 is 16 amino acids. Between the trimmed V and J ends, which lost 1 base and 3 bases, there was a span of 14 bases. The CDR3 here is CASSLGAGETTDTQYF. The DNA for the CDR3 is TGTGCCAGCAGCTTAGGGGCAGGGGAAACGACAGATACGCAGTATTTT.

The J gene is TRBJ2-7, the V gene TRBV7-2; TRBD2 matches at 12 bases. The CDR3 runs to 15 residues. The J segment lost 6 bases and the V segment lost 2 bases, leaving 5 bases of the junction unmatched. The germline CDR1 and CDR2 sequences are SGHTA and FQGNSA. The CDR3: CASSLTTSGSSEQYF. The DNA of the CDR3 is TGTGCCAGCAGCTTAACGACTAGCGGGAGCTCCGAGCAGTACTTC. Combining the CDR3 with reference TRBV7-2 and TRBJ2-7 gives the whole variable domain GAGVSQSPSNKVTEKGKDVELRCDPISGHTALYWYRQSLGQGLEFLIYFQGNSAPDKSGLPSDRFSAERTGGSVSTLTIQRTQQEDSAVYLCASSLTTSGSSEQYFGPGTRLTVT.

The chain has TRBV7-2 and TRBJ2-3, with TRBD1 as a possible D gene (6 bases). Trimming left V 1 base short and J 3 bases short, with 11 bases between. The germline V gene encodes CDR1 SGHTA and CDR2 FQGNSA. The CDR3 is 15 amino acids. CDR3 in DNA: TGTGCCAGCAGCTTAGGGGGGCAGGGGACAGATACGCAGTATTTT. It encodes CASSLGGQGTDTQYF.

The gene calls are TRBV5-4 and TRBJ2-1, with 7 positions matching TRBD1. The CDR3 length is 16 residues. Trimming cost V 4 bases and J 2 bases; bases outside gene matches: 9. CDR1 is SGHNT, CDR2 YYREEE, per germline (reference sequence). DNA of the CDR3: TGTGCCAGCAGCCCCACAGGGGCAGGAGCCTACAATGAGCAGTTCTTC. It yields the protein CASSPTGAGAYNEQFF.

This sequence joins TRBV30 and TRBJ1-5, with 7 nucleotides matching TRBD1. J lost 2 bases, V lost 5 bases, and 9 bases had no gene match. Germline CDR1 GTSNPN, CDR2 SVGIG (reference sequence). CDR3 size: 15 residues. The CDR3 sequence: CAWSNYDRGNQPQHF. The CDR3 nucleotides are TGTGCCTGGTCTAACTACGACAGGGGCAATCAGCCCCAGCATTTT.

V usage is TRBV5-1 and J usage is TRBJ2-7, with 9 bases aligning to TRBD2. This CDR3 has 14 amino acids. Looked up from germline, CDR1 is SGHRS and CDR2 is YFSETQ. With V trimmed by 0 bases and J by 4 bases, 2 bases remained unmatched. CDR3 nucleotide sequence: TGCGCCAGCAGCTTGGGCGGGAGGGTGTACGAGCAGTACTTC. This sequence encodes CASSLGGRVYEQYF.

The genes are TRBV7-9 and TRBJ2-1; 8 positions match TRBD2. The CDR3 extends over 15 amino acids. J gave up 5 bases and V 5 bases, and 8 bases lay outside the gene matches. Germline-derived CDR1 and CDR2 are SEHNR and FQNEAQ (reference sequence). CDR3 protein: CASSLGLGVHNEQFF. CDR3 sequence (DNA): TGTGCCAGCAGCCTGGGACTAGGGGTGCACAATGAGCAGTTCTTC.

The rearrangement links TRBV18 to TRBJ2-5, with TRBD1 as a possible D gene (6 bases). Germline V gives CDR1 KGHSH, CDR2 LQKENI. CDR3 size: 13 residues. Trimming took off 1 base at V and 4 bases at J, with 7 bases between the two ends. CDR3 protein: CASSPRRGETQYF. The DNA of the CDR3 is TGTGCCAGCTCACCACGCAGGGGAGAGACCCAGTACTTC.

This clone was detected once. This sequence joins TRBV4-1 and TRBJ2-7; 11 positions agree with TRBD2. J gave up 5 bases and V 2 bases, and 5 bases lay outside the gene matches. The CDR3 contains 15 residues. Per the germline V gene, CDR1 is MGHRA and CDR2 is YSYEKL. CDR3 nucleotides: TGCGCCAGCAGCCAACTGACTAGCGGGAACAACGAGCAGTACTTC. It is translated as CASSQLTSGNNEQYF.

The chain combines TRBV5-8 with TRBJ2-1, with 7 nucleotides matching TRBD2. Per germline, CDR1 SGHTS and CDR2 YDEGEE. Unmatched junction bases numbered 8, after V lost 5 bases and J lost 0 bases. The CDR3 runs 16 residues. The CDR3 DNA sequence: TGTGCCAGCAGGTCAACTAGCGTCCTCTCCTACAATGAGCAGTTCTTC. It codes for CASRSTSVLSYNEQFF.

This chain uses TRBV3-1 (or the pseudogene TRBV3-2) with TRBJ2-3, with TRBD2 matching over 8 bases. V was clipped by 0 bases and J by 4 bases; unmatched bases: 12. The CDR3 loop spans 18 amino acids. CDR1 is LGHDT, CDR2 YNNKEL, per germline (reference sequence). In DNA, the CDR3 is TGTGCCAGCAGCCAAGATCCAAAAGTGGGACTAGAGGCAGATACGCAGTATTTT. Translation: CASSQDPKVGLEADTQYF.

J is TRBJ2-3 and V is TRBV3-1 (or the pseudogene TRBV3-2); D uncertain. Per the germline V gene, CDR1 is LGHDT and CDR2 is YNNKEL (reference sequence). The CDR3 runs to 12 residues. Trimming took off 0 bases at V and 5 bases at J, with 3 bases between the two ends. CDR3 nucleotides: TGTGCCAGCAGCCAAGATCTAGATACGCAGTATTTT. It codes for CASSQDLDTQYF.

The rearrangement joins TRBV19 to TRBJ2-3; 8 bases align to TRBD2. From germline, CDR1 is LNHDA and CDR2 SQIVND (reference sequence). J gave up 2 bases and V 5 bases, and 12 bases lay outside the gene matches. This CDR3 has 17 residues. Here the CDR3 reads CASSPYPLAVVTDTQYF. The CDR3 nucleotides read TGTGCCAGTAGTCCATACCCACTAGCGGTAGTCACAGATACGCAGTATTTT.

This clone was recorded once. This chain connects TRBV10-3 to TRBJ2-5, with a possible D match to TRBD1 (5 bases). Trimming removed 3 bases from V and 2 bases from J, with 7 bases in between. The CDR3 is 13 residues long. CDR1 ENHRY and CDR2 SYGVKD come from the germline V gene. CDR3 DNA: TGTGCCATCAGTGACGGACAACAAGAGACCCAGTACTTC. This gives the protein CAISDGQQETQYF.

The chain is built from TRBV5-1 and TRBJ1-5; the match to TRBD1 covers 8 bases. The J segment lost 6 bases and the V segment lost 1 base, leaving 3 bases of the junction unmatched. Germline V lookup: CDR1 SGHRS, CDR2 YFSETQ. CDR3 size: 14 residues. Written as DNA, the CDR3 is TGCGCCAGCAGCTTGTCAGGGGGCGGTCAGCCCCAGCATTTT. It is translated as CASSLSGGGQPQHF.

This clone was counted once. The chain has TRBV5-6 and TRBJ2-5; 9 bases line up with TRBD1. This CDR3 has 15 residues. After removal of 4 bases from V and 7 bases from J, the junction contained 11 bases not matched to a gene. Per germline, CDR1 SGHDT and CDR2 YYEEEE. The CDR3, as DNA: TGTGCCAGCAGCACCGGGACAGGGAGTTTAGGGACCCAGTACTTC. This encodes CASSTGTGSLGTQYF.

The chain carries TRBV7-6 and TRBJ2-7; TRBD2 matches 7 bases. The ends lost 0 bases at V and 4 bases at J; junction bases unmatched: 6. The CDR3 is 15 residues long. Germline V CDR1 and CDR2: SGHVS, FNYEAQ. DNA of the CDR3: TGTGCCAGCAGCTTAGCCGGAGCGGGATCGTACGAGCAGTACTTC. Protein product: CASSLAGAGSYEQYF. The whole variable domain, filled in from reference TRBV7-6 and TRBJ2-7, reads GAGVSQSPRYKVTKRGQDVALRCDPISGHVSLYWYRQALGQGPEFLTYFNYEAQQDKSGLPNDRFSAERPEGSISTLTIQRTEQRDSAMYRCASSLAGAGSYEQYFGPGTRLTVT.

The chain has TRBV19 and TRBJ2-7, with D hard to call. With 3 bases removed from V and 0 bases from J, the gap between germline ends came to 9 bases. The length of the CDR3 is 14 residues. Germline-derived CDR1 and CDR2 are LNHDA and SQIVND (reference sequence). CDR3 bases: TGTGCCAGTAGTATCGGTTGGAGCTCCTACGAGCAGTACTTC. Its protein product is CASSIGWSSYEQYF.

The gene calls are TRBV6-5 and TRBJ2-3; D gene unclear. This CDR3 has 14 amino acids. V was trimmed by 8 bases and J by 0 bases, leaving 12 bases between them. The germline V gene has CDR1 MNHEY and CDR2 SVGAGI. CDR3 in amino acids: CASSRSSSTDTQYF. CDR3 bases: TGTGCCAGCTCACGCTCGAGCAGCACAGATACGCAGTATTTT.

The CDR3 DNA follows: TGCAGCGTTGGACCTACAGGGGGCGAGCAGTACTTC. Translation: CSVGPTGGEQYF. The chain joins TRBV29-1 to TRBJ2-7; 8 bases line up with TRBD1. The CDR3 has 12 residues. V dropped 4 bases and J dropped 6; count of bases not matched to a gene: 5. Germline CDR1 is SQVTM and CDR2 is ANQGSEA.

V gene TRBV29-1 combines with J gene TRBJ2-1, with 7 positions matching TRBD2. Germline CDR1 reads SQVTM; CDR2 reads ANQGSEA. This CDR3 has 14 residues. V was clipped by 3 bases and J by 3 bases; unmatched bases: 5. The CDR3 sequence: CSVDRREYYNEQFF. CDR3 in DNA: TGCAGCGTTGACAGGCGGGAGTACTACAATGAGCAGTTCTTC.

This rearrangement joins TRBV30 to TRBJ2-3, with 10 bases lining up with TRBD2. After removal of 1 base from V and 1 base from J, the junction contained 2 bases not matched to a gene. This CDR3 contains 15 residues. CDR1 and CDR2 from the germline V gene are GTSNPN and SVGIG (reference sequence). The CDR3: CAWSEGTSGTDTQYF. The CDR3 DNA reads as TGTGCCTGGAGTGAGGGGACTAGCGGCACAGATACGCAGTATTTT.

The chain employs TRBV30 and TRBJ1-2; TRBD1 matches at 7 bases. V was clipped by 2 bases and J by 6 bases; unmatched bases: 9. Germline V CDR1 and CDR2: GTSNPN, SVGIG (reference sequence). The CDR3 loop spans 14 amino acids. This CDR3 reads CAWSRNRGFDGYTF. The CDR3 DNA follows: TGTGCCTGGAGTCGAAACAGGGGATTCGATGGCTACACCTTC.